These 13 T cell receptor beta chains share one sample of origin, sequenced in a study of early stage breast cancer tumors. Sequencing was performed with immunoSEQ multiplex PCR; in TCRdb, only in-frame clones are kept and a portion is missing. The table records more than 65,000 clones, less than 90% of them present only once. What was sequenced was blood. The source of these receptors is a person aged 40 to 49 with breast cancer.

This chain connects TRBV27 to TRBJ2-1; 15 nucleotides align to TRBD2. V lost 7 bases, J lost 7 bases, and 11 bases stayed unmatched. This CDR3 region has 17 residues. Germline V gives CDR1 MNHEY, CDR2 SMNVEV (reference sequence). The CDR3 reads CASTGLAGGPRGNEQFF. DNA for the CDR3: TGTGCCAGCACCGGACTAGCGGGAGGGCCAAGGGGGAATGAGCAGTTCTTC.

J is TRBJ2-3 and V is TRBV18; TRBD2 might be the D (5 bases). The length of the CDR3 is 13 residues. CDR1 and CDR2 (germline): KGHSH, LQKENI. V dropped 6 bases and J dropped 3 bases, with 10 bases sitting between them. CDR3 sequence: CASSVAGTDTQYF. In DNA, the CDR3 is TGTGCCAGCTCTGTCGCGGGTACAGATACGCAGTATTTT.

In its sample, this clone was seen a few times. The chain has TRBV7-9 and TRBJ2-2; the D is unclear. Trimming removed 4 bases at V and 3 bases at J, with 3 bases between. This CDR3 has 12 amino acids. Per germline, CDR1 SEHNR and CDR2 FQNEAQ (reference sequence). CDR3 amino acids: CASSSDTGELFF. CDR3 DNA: TGTGCCAGCAGCTCAGACACCGGGGAGCTGTTTTTT.

CDR3 bases: TGCGCCAGCAGCTCCTCCACAGGGGACAACTATGGCTACACCTTC. This sequence encodes CASSSSTGDNYGYTF. The chain joins TRBV4-1 to TRBJ1-2; TRBD1 aligns across 7 bases. Germline CDR1 and CDR2: MGHRA and YSYEKL. The CDR3 covers 15 residues. V lost 5 bases to trimming and J lost 2 bases; unmatched junction nucleotides: 8.

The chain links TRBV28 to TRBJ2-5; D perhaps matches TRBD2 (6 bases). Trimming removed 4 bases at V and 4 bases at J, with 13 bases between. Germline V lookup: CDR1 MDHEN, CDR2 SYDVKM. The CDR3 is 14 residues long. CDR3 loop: CASSSPGAGETQYF. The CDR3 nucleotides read TGTGCCAGCAGTTCCCCGGGAGCTGGAGAGACCCAGTACTTC.

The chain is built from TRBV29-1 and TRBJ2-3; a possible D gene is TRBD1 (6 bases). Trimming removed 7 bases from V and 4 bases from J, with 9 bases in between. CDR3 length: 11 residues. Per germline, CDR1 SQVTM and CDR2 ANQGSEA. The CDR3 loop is CSGYRADTQYF. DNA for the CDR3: TGCAGCGGTTACAGGGCAGATACGCAGTATTTT.

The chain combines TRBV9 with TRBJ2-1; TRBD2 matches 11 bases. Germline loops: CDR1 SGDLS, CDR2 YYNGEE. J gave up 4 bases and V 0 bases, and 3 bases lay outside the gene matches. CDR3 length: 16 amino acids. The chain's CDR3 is CASSVAGLAGYNEQFF. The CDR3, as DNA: TGTGCCAGCAGCGTAGCAGGACTAGCGGGTTACAATGAGCAGTTCTTC.

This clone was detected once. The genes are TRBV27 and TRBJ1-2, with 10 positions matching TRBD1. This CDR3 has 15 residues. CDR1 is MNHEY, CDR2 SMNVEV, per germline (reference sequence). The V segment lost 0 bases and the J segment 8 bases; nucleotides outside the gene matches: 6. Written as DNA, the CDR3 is TGTGCCAGCAGTTTATCGGGGACAGGGGAGGGCGGCTACACCTTC. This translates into CASSLSGTGEGGYTF.

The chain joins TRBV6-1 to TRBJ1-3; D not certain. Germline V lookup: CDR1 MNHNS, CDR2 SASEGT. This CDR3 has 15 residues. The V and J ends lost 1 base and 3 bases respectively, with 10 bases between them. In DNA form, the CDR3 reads TGTGCCAGCAGTGAAGTGTTAGGGTTTGGAAACACCATATATTTT. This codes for CASSEVLGFGNTIYF.

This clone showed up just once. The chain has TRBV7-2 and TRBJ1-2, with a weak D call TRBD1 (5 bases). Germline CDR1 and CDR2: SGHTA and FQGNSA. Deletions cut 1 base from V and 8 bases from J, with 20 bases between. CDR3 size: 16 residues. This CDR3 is CASSLGWGGDLYGYTF. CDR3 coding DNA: TGTGCCAGCAGCTTAGGTTGGGGGGGGGACCTATACGGCTACACCTTC.

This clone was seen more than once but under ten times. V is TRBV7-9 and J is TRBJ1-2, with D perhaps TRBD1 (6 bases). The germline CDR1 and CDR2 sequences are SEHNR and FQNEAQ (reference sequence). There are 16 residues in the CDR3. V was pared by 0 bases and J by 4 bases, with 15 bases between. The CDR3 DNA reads TGTGCCAGCAGCTTAGCACAAATCGGGACACCCTATGGCTACACCTTC. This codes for CASSLAQIGTPYGYTF.

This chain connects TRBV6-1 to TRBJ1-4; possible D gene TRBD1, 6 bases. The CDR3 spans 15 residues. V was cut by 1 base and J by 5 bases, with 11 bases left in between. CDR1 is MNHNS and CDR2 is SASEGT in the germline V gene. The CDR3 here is CASSEGQGSNEKLFF. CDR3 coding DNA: TGTGCCAGCAGTGAAGGTCAGGGGTCAAATGAAAAACTGTTTTTT.

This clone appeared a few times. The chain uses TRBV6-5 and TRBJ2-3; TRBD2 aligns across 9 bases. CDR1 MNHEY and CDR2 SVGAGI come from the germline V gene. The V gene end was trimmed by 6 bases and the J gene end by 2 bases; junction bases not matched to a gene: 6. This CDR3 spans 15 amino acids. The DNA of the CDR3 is TGTGCCAGCAGCGGGCTAGCGGGACCCACAGATACGCAGTATTTT. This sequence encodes CASSGLAGPTDTQYF.